A selection of T cell receptor beta chains follows, all from one sample in a study of T cells in Graves' hyperthyroidism and ophthalmopathy. Using its own MiXCR run on the multiplex PCR reads, TCRdb lists one record per CDR3 protein. Among approximately 640,000 distinct CDR3 sequences listed, roughly 17% were seen once. The sample comprised blood. The origin of the receptors is a man between 45 and 60 years old with Graves' hyperthyroidism. CDR3s include the opening cysteine and the closing phenylalanine or tryptophan. The D gene is left open where the match is weak. Rows give clone size only sometimes, using once, few, many, or a class for an expanded clone.

V gene	J gene	D gene	clone size	CDR3 length	CDR3 DNA	CDR3 protein
TRBV5-1	TRBJ2-5	NA	few	14	TGCGCCAGCAGCACCGGCCAGGGGAAAGAGACCCAGTACTTC	CASSTGQGKETQYF
TRBV4-1	TRBJ2-3	TRBD1	few	17	TGCGCCAGCAGCCAGTACCAGGGGGCGCGTTCCACAGATACGCAGTATTTT	CASSQYQGARSTDTQYF
TRBV24-1	TRBJ2-7	NA	many	15	TGTGCCACCAGTGATCCAACTAGTGGCGCCTACGAGCAGTACTTC	CATSDPTSGAYEQYF
TRBV28	TRBJ2-7	TRBD1	few	15	TGTGCCAGCAGTTCCGTAAGACAGGGGAGGTACGAGCAGTACTTC	CASSSVRQGRYEQYF
TRBV6-5	TRBJ2-3	NA	NA	15	TGTGCCAGCAGTTACACCTCAGGGATCAGAGATACGCAGTATTTT	CASSYTSGIRDTQYF
TRBV30	TRBJ1-2	NA	many	12	TGTGCCTGGAGTATCGGGTCATGGGGCTACACCTTC	CAWSIGSWGYTF
TRBV5-1	TRBJ2-5	NA	few	17	TGCGCCAGCAGCACATTTGCGTCCCAGGGTCGTCAGCAGACCCAGTACTTC	CASSTFASQGRQQTQYF
TRBV5-1	TRBJ2-1	TRBD2	many	15	TGCGCCAGCAGCTTGAGCGGGAGAGCGGGTAATGAGCAGTTCTTC	CASSLSGRAGNEQFF
TRBV11-1	TRBJ1-1	NA	many	16	TGTGCCAGCAGCCCCCCCCGAGGGACGGTGAACACTGAAGCTTTCTTT	CASSPPRGTVNTEAFF
TRBV6-5	TRBJ1-1	NA	NA	18	TGTGCCAGCAGTTATCATTTGGGCGTTGGGACGGGAGTCACTGAAGCTTTCTTT	CASSYHLGVGTGVTEAFF
TRBV5-6	TRBJ2-1	TRBD2	NA	17	TGTGCCAGCAGCTTTGGAAGCGGGAGGGCCCTGAAAAATGGGCAGTTCTTC	CASSFGSGRALKNGQFF
TRBV6-5	TRBJ1-1	TRBD1	few	16	TGTGCCAGCAGTCACGACAGGGGATATAAAGGCACTGAAGCTTTCTTT	CASSHDRGYKGTEAFF
TRBV30	TRBJ2-7	TRBD2	NA	12	TGTGCCTGGAGTGTCGCGGGGGACGAGCAGTACTTC	CAWSVAGDEQYF
TRBV7-6	TRBJ2-7	NA	many	13	TGTGCCAGCAGCCAAACCGGACCCTACGAGCAGTACTTC	CASSQTGPYEQYF
TRBV24-1	TRBJ2-1	NA	many	19	TGTGCCACCAGTGATCGGACCGTAAAGATCCTTAGCTCCTACAATGAGCAGTTCTTC	CATSDRTVKILSSYNEQFF
TRBV20-1	TRBJ2-5	NA	many	17	TGCAGTGTTCCGCCGGGACGGCGATTCCAGTACCAAGAGACCCAGTACTTC	CSVPPGRRFQYQETQYF
TRBV20-1	TRBJ2-3	TRBD2	NA	15	TGCAGTGCTAGAGAGAAGCCGGGACTAGTAGATACGCAGTATTTT	CSAREKPGLVDTQYF
TRBV2	TRBJ2-2	TRBD1	many	16	TGTGCCAGCAGTGAAGCGGGGACAGGGCACACCGGGGAGCTGTTTTTT	CASSEAGTGHTGELFF
TRBV2	TRBJ2-5	NA	many	14	TGTGCCAGCAGTGTAAACAGGGAAGAGGAGACCCAGTACTTC	CASSVNREEETQYF
TRBV4-1	TRBJ2-2	NA	NA	16	TGCGCCAGCAGCTTAGGGGCAGGGGTCAACACCGGGGAGCTGTTTTTT	CASSLGAGVNTGELFF
TRBV19	TRBJ2-7	TRBD1	many	14	TGTGCCAGTAGTATCGGACAGGTGGGCTACGAGCAGTACTTC	CASSIGQVGYEQYF
TRBV5-1	TRBJ2-3	NA	few	14	TGCGCCAGCAGCTTCCACAGCTCCACAGATACGCAGTATTTT	CASSFHSSTDTQYF
TRBV7-2	TRBJ2-3	NA	many	15	TGTGCCAGCAGCTTGTACGGAGCTATCACAGATACGCAGTATTTT	CASSLYGAITDTQYF
TRBV9	TRBJ2-1	NA	few	15	TGTGCCAGCAGCGTAGGTGTGGGAGTTGGGAATGAGCAGTTCTTC	CASSVGVGVGNEQFF
TRBV10-2	TRBJ1-4	NA	NA	13	TGCGCCACCCTGAGTGGGCTTAATGAAAAACTGTTTTTT	CATLSGLNEKLFF
TRBV12-3/TRBV12-4	TRBJ2-7	TRBD1	many	14	TGTGCCAGCAGTCTCGGGACAGGGCATTACGAGCAGTACTTC	CASSLGTGHYEQYF
TRBV7-9	TRBJ1-1	TRBD1	few	15	TGTGCCAGCAGCCCCGCCGGGACAGGGAGGGCTGAAGCTTTCTTT	CASSPAGTGRAEAFF
TRBV28	TRBJ2-3	TRBD2	NA	15	TGTGCCAGCAGGGGTGGCGGGAGCATGACAGATACGCAGTATTTT	CASRGGGSMTDTQYF
TRBV30	TRBJ2-1	TRBD2	NA	24	TGTGCCTGGAGTCCATCTTACATCTCCAGGGGATACGGGACTAGCGGACTCTCCTACAATGAGCAGTTCTTC	CAWSPSYISRGYGTSGLSYNEQFF
TRBV10-2	TRBJ1-1	TRBD1	few	15	TGCGCCAGCAGTGAAGTCGCTGGGACAGGGACTGAAGCTTTCTTT	CASSEVAGTGTEAFF
TRBV10-3	TRBJ1-1	NA	few	14	TGTGCCATCAGTGAGTCCATAGGAAACACTGAAGCTTTCTTT	CAISESIGNTEAFF